The 14 T cell receptor beta chains below all came from one sample that was sequenced in a study of cytomegalovirus exposure and HLA in healthy donors. It was with 60 Vbeta and 13 Jbeta primers that the PCR ran. Profiled with immunoSEQ multiplex PCR; TCRdb holds only in-frame clones, not every one. The data contain fewer than 130,000 clones, roughly 85% of them singletons. Sequencing was carried out using PBMCs. Every receptor here comes from a woman in her thirties or forties in good health and CMV-seronegative.

This clone was seen once. This chain links TRBV5-1 with TRBJ2-2; D remains unclear. The CDR3 has 14 residues. Germline CDR1 and CDR2: SGHRS and YFSETQ. Trimming took 0 bases from V and 5 from J, leaving 8 bases between them. CDR3 region: CASSLGQLTGELFF. In nucleotides, the CDR3 is TGCGCCAGCAGCTTGGGCCAACTAACCGGGGAGCTGTTTTTT.

The chain uses TRBV6-6 and TRBJ1-4; the match to TRBD1 covers 7 bases. This CDR3 is 16 amino acids long. Germline values: CDR1 MNHNY, CDR2 SVGAGI (reference sequence). V trimming: 0 bases; J trimming: 3 bases; junction bases outside the gene matches: 4. The CDR3 coding sequence is TGTGCCAGCAGTTACTCAAGGGGGCTGGCTAATGAAAAACTGTTTTTT. It translates to CASSYSRGLANEKLFF.

The chain joins TRBV27 to TRBJ2-5; tentatively, D is TRBD2 (5 bases). The CDR3 has 13 amino acids. Per the germline V gene, CDR1 is MNHEY and CDR2 is SMNVEV (reference sequence). Deletions cut 3 bases from V and 2 bases from J, with 7 bases between. The CDR3 bases are TGTGCCAGCAGTTTCAGGAGGCAAGAGACCCAGTACTTC. It specifies CASSFRRQETQYF.

The chain carries TRBV11-2 and TRBJ1-2, with D tentatively TRBD1 (5 bases). Germline values: CDR1 SGHAT, CDR2 FQNNGV. This CDR3 has 13 amino acids. V was shortened by 2 bases and J by 4 bases, with 8 bases between the two germline ends. CDR3 protein: CASSLSQGYGYTF. In nucleotides, the CDR3 is TGTGCCAGCAGCTTATCCCAGGGCTATGGCTACACCTTC. The full variable domain, its missing parts supplied by reference TRBV11-2 and TRBJ1-2, is EAGVAQSPRYKIIEKRQSVAFWCNPISGHATLYWYQQILGQGPKLLIQFQNNGVVDDSQLPKDRFSAERLKGVDSTLKIQPAKLEDSAVYLCASSLSQGYGYTFGSGTRLTVV.

The V call is TRBV6-5, the J call TRBJ1-2; no reliable D call. Trimming stripped 0 bases from V and 7 bases from J, with 12 bases between. Germline V gene sequence: CDR1 MNHEY, CDR2 SVGAGI. The CDR3 is 14 amino acids. The CDR3 coding sequence is TGTGCCAGCAGTTACTCGGGTTCGACATCTGGCTACACCTTC. This codes for CASSYSGSTSGYTF.

The chain has TRBV21-1 and TRBJ1-5; TRBD1 reflects the table's D call only, with no check against the DNA. TRBV21-1 is tagged as a pseudogene. This CDR3 has 21 residues. CDR3 sequence: CASSKLRRSTGGGHGNQPQHF. The CDR3 nucleotides read TGTGCCAGCAGCAAATTGCGCAGATCCACAGGGGGCGGACATGGCAATCAGCCCCAGCATTTT.

This chain uses TRBV4-3 with TRBJ2-3, with D unresolved. Germline-derived CDR1 and CDR2 are LGHNA and YSLEER. The CDR3 consists of 14 residues. The ends were cut back, 1 base at V and 0 bases at J, with 5 bases in the middle. In DNA, the CDR3 is TGCGCCAGCAGCCAAGGGCCTAGCACAGATACGCAGTATTTT. The encoded protein is CASSQGPSTDTQYF.

The chain has TRBV6-6 and TRBJ2-1; D call uncertain. This CDR3 region has 11 residues. Germline CDR1 MNHNY, CDR2 SVGAGI (reference sequence). V shed 8 bases and J shed 9 bases, with 11 bases lying between them. The CDR3 loop reads CASHLNSEQFF. DNA of the CDR3: TGTGCCAGCCATCTAAACAGTGAGCAGTTCTTC.

CDR3 bases: TGTGCCAGCAGCGTAGGGGGGGGACTAGTTAATGAGCAGTTCTTC. As protein: CASSVGGGLVNEQFF. The rearrangement links TRBV9 to TRBJ2-1, with TRBD2 matching over 8 bases. Germline CDR1 reads SGDLS; CDR2 reads YYNGEE. V lost 0 bases, J lost 7 bases, and 6 bases stayed unmatched. The CDR3 has 15 residues.

This clone has a single count. The CDR3 spells CATKRVGETQYF. Here the CDR3 DNA reads TGTGCCACCAAGAGGGTTGGGGAGACCCAGTACTTC. V gene TRBV15 combines with J gene TRBJ2-5, with D tentatively TRBD2 (5 bases). V was clipped by 7 bases and J by 5 bases, with 11 bases between them. Germline CDR1 LNHNV, CDR2 YYDKDF (reference sequence). The CDR3 is 12 amino acids. The full variable domain, with the rest looked up from reference TRBV15 and TRBJ2-5, is DAMVIQNPRYQVTQFGKPVTLSCSQTLNHNVMYWYQQKSSQAPKLLFHYYDKDFNNEADTPDNFQSRRPNTSFCFLDIRSPGLGDTAMYLCATKRVGETQYFGPGTRLLVL.

This chain uses TRBV6-1 with TRBJ2-1, with TRBD1 as a possible D gene (6 bases). CDR1 MNHNS and CDR2 SASEGT come from the germline V gene. V lost 4 bases and J 5 bases, leaving 24 bases between the germline ends. This CDR3 comprises 18 residues. Here the CDR3 DNA reads TGTGCCAGCAGTGGCACTCTATACAGGGTAAACAGGGACAATGAGCAGTTCTTC. Its protein product is CASSGTLYRVNRDNEQFF.

This clone was counted a few times. The V call is TRBV18, the J call TRBJ2-2, with TRBD1 matching over 10 bases. The CDR3 is 15 amino acids. Germline loops: CDR1 KGHSH, CDR2 LQKENI. V was pared by 5 bases and J by 4 bases, with 4 bases of the junction left unmatched. CDR3 coding DNA: TGTGCCAGCTCAGCCGGGACAGGGGTCACCGGGGAGCTGTTTTTT. Residues: CASSAGTGVTGELFF.

The V and J genes are TRBV30 and TRBJ2-7; tentatively, D is TRBD2 (6 bases). Trimming took off 3 bases at V and 8 bases at J, with 11 bases between the two ends. Germline CDR1 GTSNPN, CDR2 SVGIG (reference sequence). The CDR3 totals 11 residues. CDR3 sequence: CAWSGRGKQYF. The CDR3, as DNA: TGTGCCTGGAGCGGTCGGGGGAAGCAGTACTTC.

The chain recombines TRBV27 with TRBJ2-2; 10 bases map to TRBD2. There are 15 residues in the CDR3. Germline lookup yields CDR1 MNHEY and CDR2 SMNVEV (reference sequence). V lost 6 bases and J lost 7; bases outside the gene matches: 8. The CDR3 reads CASSRLAGRNGELFF. The CDR3 DNA reads TGTGCCAGCAGCAGACTAGCGGGTAGGAACGGGGAGCTGTTTTTT.